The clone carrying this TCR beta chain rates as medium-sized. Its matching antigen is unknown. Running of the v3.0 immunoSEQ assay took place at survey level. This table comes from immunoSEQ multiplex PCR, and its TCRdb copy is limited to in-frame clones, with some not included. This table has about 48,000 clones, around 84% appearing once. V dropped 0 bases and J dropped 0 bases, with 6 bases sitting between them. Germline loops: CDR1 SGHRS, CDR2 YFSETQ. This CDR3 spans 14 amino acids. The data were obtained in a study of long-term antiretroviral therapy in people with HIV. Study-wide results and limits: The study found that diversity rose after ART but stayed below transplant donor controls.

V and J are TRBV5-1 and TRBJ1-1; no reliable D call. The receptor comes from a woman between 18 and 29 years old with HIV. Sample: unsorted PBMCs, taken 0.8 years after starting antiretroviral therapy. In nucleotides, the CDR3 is TGCGCCAGCAGCTTGGCCGCACTGAACACTGAAGCTTTCTTT. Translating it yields CASSLAALNTEAFF.